This TCR beta chain derives from a study of graft-versus-host responses after intestinal transplantation (dated by TCRdb to about 2021). Broadly, across the study: The transplants that recipients got were multivisceral, liver-intestinal, or isolated intestinal. Anti-thymocyte globulin induction was given to all recipients, followed by maintenance tacrolimus and steroids for around three years. After intestinal transplantation, graft-versus-host and host-versus-graft alloreactive T cell clones in the graft, circulation and bone marrow were tracked using bulk TCR-beta CDR3 sequencing. Alloreactive clones were identified by sequencing pre-transplant mixed lymphocyte reaction products and comparing these products with unstimulated pre-transplant donor and recipient T cells. Of the roughly 25 intestinal transplant recipients enrolled in the cohort, one of whom was a retransplant, a few patients without pretransplant specimens were excluded. Donor T cell macrochimerism was defined as a peak of at least 4% donor T cells among recipient peripheral blood mononuclear cells. Rather than being sequenced by the commercial service, samples from three later patients were sequenced in-house on an Illumina MiSeq and processed with MiXCR. The research as a whole found: GvH clones were detected in recipient bone marrow, and some appeared earlier in ileal mucosa or blood, consistent with an intestinal mucosal origin. Peak levels of circulating GvH clones were associated with declines in HvG clones early after transplant. The relatively low number and heterogeneity of intestinal transplant patients limited the conclusions. High GvH to HvG T cell clonal ratios were observed in the allografts of patients with donor T cell macrochimerism.

The method behind the library was the immunoSEQ multiplex PCR assay. In most patients, genomic DNA was isolated using the Qiagen DNeasy Blood and Tissue Kit and sent frozen to Adaptive Biotechnologies for TCR sequencing. For most patients, high-throughput TCR-beta CDR3 sequencing of genomic DNA was performed by Adaptive Biotechnologies. The paper's data handling went like this. TCR sequencing data were retrieved from Adaptive's ImmunoSEQ software for roughly 17 patients, whereas a few other patients were processed with MiXCR and VDJtools. To correct CD4 versus CD8 sorting errors, any sequence found in both subsets at a frequency ratio below 5:1 was removed. Because the origin of CDR3 nucleotide sequences shared between donor and recipient could not be assigned, those sequences were removed. To count as alloreactive, a clone needed at least 2-fold expansion over unstimulated cells and a minimum CFSE-low frequency of 0.002% (template counts) or 0.001% (read counts). Clones detected in sequenced pre-transplant spleen, lymph node, or MLR CFSE-low populations of the donor or recipient were defined as mappable. The cumulative frequency of alloreactive clones was calculated as a percentage of all sequences, weighted by copy number. TCRdb provides this immuneACCESS table in a form limited to in-frame rearrangements. Some clones are lacking; in checked studies, under half of them reflect an unresolved V gene, and why the rest are absent is not known. That table supplies the V and J calls and clone size; D and trimming were determined from the DNA. The sample table holds about 51,000 clones, of which 70% to 90% were seen once. 0.62% of the sample is in the top ten clones.

The time point label, read with the paper, signifies: cells obtained before transplantation from donor or recipient. CD3+CD4+ and CD3+CD8+ populations were FACS-sorted from unstimulated pre-transplant donor and recipient cells taken from spleen or lymph nodes. The germline V gene supplies CDR1 SNHLY and CDR2 FYNNEI. V is reduced by 0 bases and J by 6 bases, leaving a spacing of 7 bases between them. Its CDR3 holds 13 amino acids, cysteine through phenylalanine. The DNA shown is the 39-base CDR3, in frame from base 1. For this clone: The specificity of this receptor is unknown. Base qualities are not recorded, but no much larger clone differs from it by a single base.

This sequence was found in a human donor who was the organ donor for an intestinal transplant. The sequencing used unstimulated CD4+ T cells sorted from spleen or lymph node cells, collected before transplant. The chain is made from TRBV2 and TRBJ2-3, with the D segment identity uncertain. The CDR3 region reads CASSEAAADTQYF. Read as DNA, the sequence is TGTGCCAGCAGTGAAGCTGCAGCGGATACGCAGTATTTT.